The 14 T cell receptor beta chains below come from one sample, sequenced in a study of T cells in Graves' hyperthyroidism and ophthalmopathy (dated by TCRdb to about 2019). Library preparation was by multiplex PCR. Sequencing was performed on an Illumina HiSeq 2000. Amplification of TCR beta CDR3 regions was carried out from RNA transcripts. A first-round RT-PCR of the TCR CDR3 used the HTBI primer set with the Qiagen OneStep RT-PCR kit. In TCRdb, the public reads were trimmed at Q25 with fastp and aligned with MiXCR, with productive beta chains retained. One record per CDR3 amino acid sequence lists the most common genes and DNA. A total of hundreds of thousands of distinct CDR3 sequences appear in this sample, 35% to 40% of them only once. The ten largest clonotypes hold 7% to 10% of the sample. The specimen was blood. The source is a man younger than 30 with Graves' hyperthyroidism.

This clonotype has more than one count but fewer than ten. Written as DNA, the CDR3 is TGCAGTGCTTCCCAGGGGGCGAGGGCTTTCTTT. Encoded protein: CSASQGARAFF. This chain connects TRBV20-1 to TRBJ1-1, with 8 bases matching TRBD1. Germline V gene data show CDR1 as DFQATT and CDR2 as SNEGSKA (reference sequence). This CDR3 has 11 residues. The V and J ends lost 5 bases and 11 bases, in that order; junction bases with no gene match: 7.

This chain joins TRBV5-1 and TRBJ1-1; tentative D call: TRBD1 (5 bases). The germline CDR1 and CDR2 sequences are SGHRS and YFSETQ. The CDR3 is 13 amino acids. V lost 4 bases to trimming and J lost 7 bases, with 14 bases between them. The CDR3 DNA sequence: TGCGCCAGCAGCATGGGTACAGGAGGTGAAGCTTTCTTT. This translates into CASSMGTGGEAFF.

The chain couples TRBV19 to TRBJ1-5; 12 bases agree with TRBD1. Looked up from germline, CDR1 is LNHDA and CDR2 is SQIVND (reference sequence). This CDR3 spans 20 amino acids. Trimming took 6 bases from V and 5 from J; bases not matched to a gene: 20. The CDR3 sequence: CASSNMDRDRGRLVYQPQHF. CDR3 coding DNA: TGTGCCAGTAGCAATATGGACCGGGACAGGGGGCGCTTAGTCTATCAGCCCCAGCATTTT.

The chain uses TRBV19 and TRBJ1-1; D not resolved. V was pared by 3 bases and J by 10 bases, with 24 bases between. CDR3 size: 16 residues. Germline values: CDR1 LNHDA, CDR2 SQIVND (reference sequence). This CDR3 is CASSIASGSLYFGAFF. The CDR3 DNA is TGTGCCAGTAGTATCGCCTCCGGGTCTCTCTATTTCGGAGCTTTCTTT.

V and J are TRBV25-1 and TRBJ1-2; tentative D call: TRBD1 (6 bases). Germline lookup yields CDR1 MGHDK and CDR2 SYGVNS. V was shortened by 4 bases and J by 5 bases, with 14 bases between the two germline ends. The CDR3 length is 14 residues. The DNA for the CDR3 is TGTGCCAGCAGTGTTCCGGGACAAGTTTATGGCTACACCTTC. It is translated as CASSVPGQVYGYTF.

The rearrangement uses TRBV2 and TRBJ1-1; 8 bases are shared with TRBD1. Germline V gene sequence: CDR1 SNHLY, CDR2 FYNNEI. The CDR3 loop spans 15 amino acids. Trimming at V came to 5 bases and at J to 2 bases, leaving 7 bases not matched to a gene. CDR3 amino acids: CASSPYRGGNTEAFF. The CDR3 DNA reads TGTGCCAGCAGTCCTTACAGGGGGGGCAACACTGAAGCTTTCTTT.

This clonotype was counted ten times or more. The chain couples TRBV2 to TRBJ1-2; TRBD1 is a possible D gene (5 bases). The length of the CDR3 is 11 residues. The V gene lost 10 bases and the J gene lost 2 bases, with 8 bases spanning the gap. Germline assignment: CDR1 SNHLY and CDR2 FYNNEI. The CDR3 here is CAKRGNYGYTF. The CDR3 nucleotides are TGTGCCAAGAGGGGAAACTATGGCTACACCTTC.

The chain carries TRBV6-1 and TRBJ1-5; 7 bases are shared with TRBD1. CDR3 length equals 17 residues. Germline V CDR1 and CDR2: MNHNS, SASEGT. V trimming: 6 bases; J trimming: 3 bases; junction bases outside the gene matches: 14. The CDR3 loop reads CASSLGGDRRFNQPQHF. The CDR3 DNA follows: TGTGCCAGCAGCCTAGGAGGGGACAGACGCTTCAATCAGCCCCAGCATTTT.

This clonotype was detected a few times. This chain joins TRBV7-2 and TRBJ2-7, with a weak D call TRBD1 (6 bases). CDR1 is SGHTA, CDR2 FQGNSA, per germline. The V and J ends lost 1 base and 3 bases respectively, with 13 bases between them. The CDR3 runs 15 residues. CDR3 in DNA: TGTGCCAGCAGCTTAGATCGGAGAGGGGGCTACGAGCAGTACTTC. It yields the protein CASSLDRRGGYEQYF.

This clonotype has a handful of counts. The chain joins TRBV6-1 to TRBJ1-2; TRBD1 might be the D (6 bases). The CDR3 totals 14 residues. Germline CDR1 is MNHNS and CDR2 is SASEGT. V was trimmed by 6 bases and J by 5 bases, leaving 16 bases between them. For the CDR3, the DNA is TGTGCCAGCAGAAGAGGAGGGGGGGATTATGGCTACACCTTC. This codes for CASRRGGGDYGYTF.

At least ten counts were recorded for this clonotype. The chain is built from TRBV11-2 and TRBJ2-7; TRBD2 matches 8 bases. The CDR3 length is 16 residues. In germline, CDR1 is SGHAT, CDR2 FQNNGV. The J segment lost 4 bases and the V segment lost 0 bases, leaving 8 bases of the junction unmatched. CDR3 region: CASSLDGAGGGYEQYF. In DNA form, the CDR3 reads TGTGCCAGCAGCTTAGATGGGGCGGGGGGAGGATACGAGCAGTACTTC.

This clonotype was seen ten or more times. J is TRBJ1-6 and V is TRBV7-6, with D possibly being TRBD1 (5 bases). Trimming pared 5 bases from V and 10 bases from J, leaving 18 bases between. Per germline, CDR1 SGHVS and CDR2 FNYEAQ. The CDR3 spans 15 residues. CDR3 loop: CASSPGQGAASPLHF. The CDR3 bases are TGTGCCAGCAGCCCCGGGCAGGGTGCGGCCTCACCCCTCCACTTT.

Comments on this clonotype: With a much larger clone just one base away, this may be a read error. J is TRBJ2-2 and V is TRBV2, with D perhaps matching TRBD2 (5 bases). Germline CDR1 SNHLY, CDR2 FYNNEI. The CDR3 spans 12 residues. The CDR3 DNA follows: TGTGCCAACAGTGTCGGGGACGGGGAGCTGTTTTTT. Amino acid sequence: CANSVGDGELFF.

The V gene is TRBV15, the J gene TRBJ1-2; weak D call: TRBD1 (5 bases). The V end was cut by 3 bases, the J end by 4 bases, with 21 bases between. Per the germline V gene, CDR1 is LNHNV and CDR2 is YYDKDF (reference sequence). The CDR3 has 17 residues. The CDR3 DNA reads as TGTGCCACCAGCAGGTTTTCCAGGGAGAATCCGCTCTATGGCTACACCTTC. This translates into CATSRFSRENPLYGYTF.